The sample holds a few counts of the clone carrying this T cell receptor beta chain. The antigen is undetermined. CDR1 is MNHNY, CDR2 SVGAGI, per germline (reference sequence). This CDR3 spans 16 amino acids. The ends lost 5 bases at V and 0 bases at J; junction bases unmatched: 7. Each donor was a healthy Caucasian. This sample stems from a study of identical twins. General study points: Beta clonotypes that were abundant in cord blood contained fewer insertions, a pattern absent from memory repertoires. Twins shared beta out-of-frame sequences in excess, but this excess was weaker.

Template switching created a universal primer site, and the cDNA included unique molecular identifiers. TCRdb called the 5' RACE reads again in MiXCR, with one record for every CDR3 protein. The sample holds approximately 1.8 million distinct CDR3 sequences, under 35% seen once. The chain is built from TRBV6-6 and TRBJ2-7, with 10 positions matching TRBD2. The sample comprised cord blood. The receptor was derived from a newborn girl in good health. CDR3 sequence reads: CASSDVLAGTSYEQYF. CDR3 DNA: TGTGCCAGCAGTGACGTACTAGCGGGAACCTCCTACGAGCAGTACTTC.